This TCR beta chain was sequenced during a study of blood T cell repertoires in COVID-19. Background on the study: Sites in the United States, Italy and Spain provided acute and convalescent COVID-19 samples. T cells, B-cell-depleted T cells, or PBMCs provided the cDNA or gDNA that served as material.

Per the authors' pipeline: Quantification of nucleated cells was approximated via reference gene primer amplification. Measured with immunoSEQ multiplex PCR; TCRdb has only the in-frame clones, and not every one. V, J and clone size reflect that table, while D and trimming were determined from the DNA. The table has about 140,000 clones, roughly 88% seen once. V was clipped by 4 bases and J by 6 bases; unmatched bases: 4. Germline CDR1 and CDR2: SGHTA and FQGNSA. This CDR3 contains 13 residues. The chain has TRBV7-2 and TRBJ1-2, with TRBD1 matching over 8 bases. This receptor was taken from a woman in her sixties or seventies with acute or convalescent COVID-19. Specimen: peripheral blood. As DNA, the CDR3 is TGTGCCAGCAGCTACACAGGGGGGAATGGCTACACCTTC. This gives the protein CASSYTGGNGYTF.